The 9 T cell receptor beta chains given below trace back to one sample, sequenced in a study of graft-versus-host responses after intestinal transplantation. The antigens of these receptors remain unknown. The method was immunoSEQ multiplex PCR; TCRdb's version includes in-frame clones alone and lacks a portion of them. The sample holds fewer than 150,000 clones, approximately 92% seen once. The sample was unstimulated CD4+ T cells sorted from spleen or lymph node cells, taken before intestinal transplant. The receptors were sampled from a human donor who received an intestinal transplant.

V gene TRBV7-9 combines with J gene TRBJ2-7; D may be TRBD2 (5 bases). Germline lookup yields CDR1 SEHNR and CDR2 FQNEAQ (reference sequence). Trimming cost V 5 bases and J 1 base, with 12 bases left between them. The CDR3 runs to 14 residues. In DNA, the CDR3 is TGTGCCAGCAGCATCGAAGCGGCTTCCTACGAGCAGTACTTC. Translating it yields CASSIEAASYEQYF. Looking up the rest from reference TRBV7-9 and TRBJ2-7 gives the full variable domain: DTGVSQNPRHKITKRGQNVTFRCDPISEHNRLYWYRQTLGQGPEFLTYFQNEAQLEKSRLLSDRFSAERPKGSFSTLEIQRTEQGDSAMYLCASSIEAASYEQYFGPGTRLTVT.

The chain recombines TRBV6-5 with TRBJ2-3; D ambiguous. The CDR3 contains 15 residues. V lost 7 bases and J lost 2, with 16 bases in between. Germline CDR1 is MNHEY and CDR2 is SVGAGI. The CDR3 coding sequence is TGTGCCAGCACCCAAGGGTGGGGATTCACAGATACGCAGTATTTT. Translated, it gives CASTQGWGFTDTQYF.

The chain uses TRBV18 and TRBJ1-2; D uncertain. Germline V gives CDR1 KGHSH, CDR2 LQKENI. CDR3 length equals 16 residues. V was cut by 0 bases and J by 5 bases, with 16 bases left in between. CDR3 coding DNA: TGTGCCAGCTCACCACCGTCACCGCTTAATTCATATGGCTACACCTTC. The encoded protein is CASSPPSPLNSYGYTF.

This clone came up once. The chain carries TRBV9 and TRBJ2-1; D might be TRBD1 (6 bases). The CDR3 has 15 amino acids. Deletions cut 6 bases from V and 0 bases from J, with 13 bases between. Germline values: CDR1 SGDLS, CDR2 YYNGEE. The CDR3 region is CASTTTGSSYNEQFF. The CDR3 DNA reads TGTGCCAGCACGACCACAGGGAGCTCCTACAATGAGCAGTTCTTC.

This sequence joins TRBV29-1 and TRBJ2-5; D unresolved. Germline-derived CDR1 and CDR2 are SQVTM and ANQGSEA. The CDR3 loop spans 13 amino acids. V lost 6 bases, J lost 1 base, and 12 bases lay in between. The CDR3 spells CSVKEQPQETQYF. In nucleotides, the CDR3 is TGCAGCGTCAAAGAACAGCCCCAAGAGACCCAGTACTTC.

V usage is TRBV5-6 and J usage is TRBJ2-5, with D unresolved. Trimming shortened V by 1 base and J by 2 bases, and 6 bases separated the two germline ends. Germline CDR1 reads SGHDT; CDR2 reads YYEEEE. The CDR3 extends over 13 amino acids. The CDR3 sequence: CASSLRAQETQYF. The CDR3 coding sequence is TGTGCCAGCAGCTTGAGAGCTCAAGAGACCCAGTACTTC.

This chain uses TRBV5-4 with TRBJ2-3; weak D call: TRBD1 (5 bases). V was pared by 0 bases and J by 10 bases, with 9 bases between. This CDR3 contains 12 residues. In germline, CDR1 is SGHNT, CDR2 YYREEE (reference sequence). CDR3 amino acids: CASSLADNSQYF. Written as DNA, the CDR3 is TGTGCCAGCAGCTTGGCGGACAACTCGCAGTATTTT.

This clone was detected once. The chain has TRBV12-5 and TRBJ1-2; a possible D gene is TRBD1 (5 bases). The V gene's germline CDR1 is LGHNT and CDR2 FRNRAP. The CDR3 contains 17 residues. Between the trimmed V and J ends, which lost 1 base and 4 bases, there was a span of 19 bases. Here the CDR3 reads CASGLGTLQQVSYGYTF. The CDR3 DNA is TGTGCTAGTGGTTTGGGCACCCTCCAACAGGTTTCCTATGGCTACACCTTC.

The chain carries TRBV12-5 and TRBJ2-1; D is unclear. The V end was cut by 2 bases, the J end by 5 bases, with 13 bases between. There are 15 residues in the CDR3. Germline CDR1 and CDR2: LGHNT and FRNRAP. In DNA form, the CDR3 reads TGTGCTAGTGGTTTGTTGCGCGGCTACAACAATGAGCAGTTCTTC. Protein sequence: CASGLLRGYNNEQFF.